Described below is a single T cell receptor (beta chain) sequence and its context. The antigen is unknown. The sample comes from a study of OX40 agonist ivuxolimab in advanced cancers. Study summary: Patients were dosed with the agonistic anti-OX40 (CD134) antibody ivuxolimab.

Data came from immunoSEQ multiplex PCR; TCRdb stores just in-frame clones and leaves some out. This sample has tens of thousands of clones; less than 95% occur once, and the top ten carry 1.5% to 2%. Study observations and caveats: Low levels of normalized T-cell clonal expansion also appeared in some nonresponders.

This CDR3 has 14 residues. The ends were cut back, 2 bases at V and 7 bases at J, with 9 bases in the middle. Germline V gives CDR1 MNHEY, CDR2 SVGAGI. Patients who had autoimmune disease history or got systemic immunosuppression were left out. Baseline, cycle 4 day 1, and cycle 7 day 1 were the blood sampling points. The J gene is TRBJ1-6, the V gene TRBV6-5, with D possibly matching TRBD1 (5 bases). The input for sequencing was CD4+ or CD8+ T cells sorted from blood, taken in a trial of the OX40 agonist ivuxolimab. This TCR came from an adult with an advanced solid tumor such as melanoma, head and neck, liver or kidney cancer. CDR3 nucleotides: TGTGCCAGCAGTTACCGGGGGAGCAATTCACCCCTCCACTTT. Translating it yields CASSYRGSNSPLHF.